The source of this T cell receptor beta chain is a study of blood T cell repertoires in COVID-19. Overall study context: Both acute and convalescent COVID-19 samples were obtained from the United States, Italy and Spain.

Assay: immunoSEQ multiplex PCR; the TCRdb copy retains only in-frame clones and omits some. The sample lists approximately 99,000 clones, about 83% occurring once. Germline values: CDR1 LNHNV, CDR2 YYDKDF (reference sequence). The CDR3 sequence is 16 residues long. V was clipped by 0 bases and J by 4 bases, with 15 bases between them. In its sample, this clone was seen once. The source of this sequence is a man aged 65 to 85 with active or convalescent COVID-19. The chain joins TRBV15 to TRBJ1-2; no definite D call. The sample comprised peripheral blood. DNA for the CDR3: TGTGCCACCAGCAGAGATAGAGACTTAACGGGCTATGGCTACACCTTC. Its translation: CATSRDRDLTGYGYTF.